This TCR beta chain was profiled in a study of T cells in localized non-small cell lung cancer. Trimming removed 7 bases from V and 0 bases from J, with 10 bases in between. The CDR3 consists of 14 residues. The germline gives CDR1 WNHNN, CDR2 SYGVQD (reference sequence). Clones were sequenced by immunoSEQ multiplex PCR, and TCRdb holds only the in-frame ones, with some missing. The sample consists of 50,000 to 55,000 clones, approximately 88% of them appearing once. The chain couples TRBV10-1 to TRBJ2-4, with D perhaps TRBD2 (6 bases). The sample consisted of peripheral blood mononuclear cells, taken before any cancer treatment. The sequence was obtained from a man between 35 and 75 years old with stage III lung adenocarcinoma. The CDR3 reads CASNGGKAKNIQYF. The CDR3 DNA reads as TGCGCCAGCAATGGGGGGAAAGCCAAAAACATTCAGTACTTC.